Listed here are 6 T cell receptor beta chains from one sample, sequenced in a study of shared clonotypes between healthy human individuals. Naive CD8 cells were CD45RO-negative, positively selected for CCR7, excluding terminally differentiated effector memory CD45RA+ cells. The method was immunoSEQ multiplex PCR; TCRdb's version includes in-frame clones alone and lacks a portion of them. Here the sample spans about 2 million clones, roughly 94% being singletons. Material for sequencing was naive CD8+ T cells sorted from blood. The receptor set was obtained from a man aged 18 to 35 in good health.

The V call is TRBV30, the J call TRBJ1-4, with D hard to call. V was clipped by 3 bases and J by 4 bases, with 12 bases between them. Germline CDR1 is GTSNPN and CDR2 is SVGIG (reference sequence). The CDR3 runs to 14 residues. CDR3 sequence (DNA): TGTGCCTGGAGCGGCCCCATGCTTAATGAAAAACTGTTTTTT. Amino acid sequence: CAWSGPMLNEKLFF.

The chain uses TRBV18 and TRBJ1-1, with no clear D. Trimming shortened V by 3 bases and J by 10 bases, and 12 bases separated the two germline ends. The CDR3 runs 12 residues. Germline lookup yields CDR1 KGHSH and CDR2 LQKENI. CDR3 sequence reads: CASSPPGARAFF. CDR3 DNA sequence: TGTGCCAGCTCACCGCCGGGAGCTAGAGCTTTCTTT.

The chain recombines TRBV15 with TRBJ2-7; D possibly corresponds to TRBD2 (6 bases). The V gene lost 5 bases and the J gene lost 1 base, with 12 bases spanning the gap. Germline V gene lookup returns CDR1 LNHNV and CDR2 YYDKDF (reference sequence). The CDR3 consists of 14 residues. CDR3 residues: CATSPREESYEQYF. Written as DNA, the CDR3 is TGTGCCACCAGCCCCAGGGAGGAATCCTACGAGCAGTACTTC.

This clone was counted a few times. The rearrangement links TRBV4-1 to TRBJ2-3; TRBD1 might be the D (6 bases). Germline V gives CDR1 MGHRA, CDR2 YSYEKL. CDR3 size: 18 residues. V was shortened by 3 bases and J by 3 bases, with 22 bases between the two germline ends. The chain's CDR3 is CASSQDIGQYSYTDTQYF. The DNA for the CDR3 is TGCGCCAGCAGCCAGGACATCGGACAGTACAGCTATACAGATACGCAGTATTTT.

CDR3 DNA: TGTGCCATCAGTGATCAAGCGGGGGCGACTAGCACAGATACGCAGTATTTT. Translation: CAISDQAGATSTDTQYF. The genes are TRBV10-3 and TRBJ2-3; 8 nucleotides match TRBD2. V was clipped by 3 bases and J by 0 bases; unmatched bases: 8. The germline V gene encodes CDR1 ENHRY and CDR2 SYGVKD. The CDR3 length is 17 residues.

The V and J genes are TRBV5-1 and TRBJ2-1, with TRBD2 matching 9 bases. The CDR3 consists of 16 residues. Germline V gene lookup returns CDR1 SGHRS and CDR2 YFSETQ. J lost 9 bases, V lost 4 bases, and 14 bases had no gene match. The CDR3 here is CASSGLAGVMAGEQFF. CDR3 DNA sequence: TGCGCCAGCAGCGGTTTAGCGGGAGTTATGGCTGGTGAGCAGTTCTTC. Full variable domain (remainder filled in from reference TRBV5-1 and TRBJ2-1): KAGVTQTPRYLIKTRGQQVTLSCSPISGHRSVSWYQQTPGQGLQFLFEYFSETQRNKGNFPGRFSGRQFSNSRSEMNVSTLELGDSALYLCASSGLAGVMAGEQFFGPGTRLTVL.